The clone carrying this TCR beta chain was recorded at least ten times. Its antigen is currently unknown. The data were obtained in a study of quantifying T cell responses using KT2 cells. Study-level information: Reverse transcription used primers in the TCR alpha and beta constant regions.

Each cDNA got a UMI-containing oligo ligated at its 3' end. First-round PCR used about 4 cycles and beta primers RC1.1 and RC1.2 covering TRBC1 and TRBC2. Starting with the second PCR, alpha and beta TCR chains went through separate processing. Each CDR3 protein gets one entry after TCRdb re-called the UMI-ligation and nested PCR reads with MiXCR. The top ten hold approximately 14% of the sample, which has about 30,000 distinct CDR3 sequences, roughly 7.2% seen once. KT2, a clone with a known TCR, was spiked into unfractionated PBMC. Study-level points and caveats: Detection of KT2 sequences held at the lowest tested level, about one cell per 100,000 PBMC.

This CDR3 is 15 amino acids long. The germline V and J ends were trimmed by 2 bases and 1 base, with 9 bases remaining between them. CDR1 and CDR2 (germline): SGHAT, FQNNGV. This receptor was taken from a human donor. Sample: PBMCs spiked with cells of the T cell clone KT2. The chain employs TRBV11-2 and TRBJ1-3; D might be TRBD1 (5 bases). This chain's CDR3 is CASSLLRGSGNTIYF. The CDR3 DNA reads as TGTGCCAGCAGCTTACTAAGGGGTTCTGGAAACACCATATATTTT.